These 17 T cell receptor beta chains came from one sample sequenced in a study of cytotoxic CD8 clonotypes in ibrutinib-treated CLL. Some clones are missing from TCRdb's copy, which holds only in-frame ones; the method was immunoSEQ multiplex PCR. The sample records fewer than 400,000 clones, about 61% being singletons. Sequences were derived from PBMCs, sampled after 36 months of ibrutinib treatment. The receptors here all came from a human donor with chronic lymphocytic leukemia.

The chain joins TRBV4-2 to TRBJ2-5; D gene ambiguous. The CDR3 runs 12 residues. Between the trimmed V and J ends, which lost 4 bases and 2 bases, there was a span of 5 bases. Germline CDR1 LGHNA, CDR2 YNFKEQ. The CDR3 DNA reads as TGTGCCAGCAGCCTAGGGCAAGAGACCCAGTACTTC. Translated: CASSLGQETQYF.

A few counts support this clone. The CDR3 reads CATSRAKGASSYNEQFF. The CDR3, as DNA: TGTGCCACCAGCAGAGCTAAGGGGGCCAGCTCCTACAATGAGCAGTTCTTC. The chain couples TRBV15 to TRBJ2-1, with 7 positions matching TRBD1. V shed 1 base, J shed 0 bases, and the junction held 6 bases outside the gene matches. The germline CDR1 and CDR2 sequences are LNHNV and YYDKDF (reference sequence). CDR3 length: 17 amino acids.

This chain connects TRBV5-1 to TRBJ2-7; D perhaps matches TRBD2 (5 bases). This CDR3 has 13 residues. Germline V gives CDR1 SGHRS, CDR2 YFSETQ. Trimming left V 4 bases short and J 3 bases short, with 11 bases between. CDR3 bases: TGCGCCAGCAGCCCGGAGGTGTACTACGAGCAGTACTTC. This encodes CASSPEVYYEQYF.

The rearrangement uses TRBV28 and TRBJ2-1, with 13 bases matching TRBD2. The CDR3 extends over 15 amino acids. The J segment lost 14 bases and the V segment lost 3 bases, leaving 10 bases of the junction unmatched. Germline lookup yields CDR1 MDHEN and CDR2 SYDVKM. CDR3 nucleotides: TGTGCCAGCAGTTTGATGATGGGACTAGCGGGAAGGAAGTTCTTC. It yields the protein CASSLMMGLAGRKFF.

The chain combines TRBV5-1 with TRBJ2-5, with TRBD2 as a possible D gene (5 bases). V lost 2 bases to trimming and J lost 7 bases, with 12 bases between them. CDR1 is SGHRS and CDR2 is YFSETQ in the germline V gene. The CDR3 runs 13 residues. Here the CDR3 reads CASSLAWGATQYF. The CDR3, as DNA: TGCGCCAGCAGCTTAGCTTGGGGAGCGACCCAGTACTTC.

This clone appeared once. The chain combines TRBV6-5 with TRBJ2-3; 8 bases line up with TRBD1. There are 14 residues in the CDR3. The trim removed 7 bases at V and 5 bases at J, leaving 8 bases unmatched. The V gene's germline CDR1 is MNHEY and CDR2 SVGAGI. As DNA, the CDR3 is TGTGCCAGCATAAGAGCAGGGGGCGAAGATACGCAGTATTTT. Translating it yields CASIRAGGEDTQYF.

V is TRBV11-2 and J is TRBJ1-1; TRBD1 agrees at 7 bases. Unmatched junction bases numbered 7, after V lost 3 bases and J lost 0 bases. Germline CDR1 SGHAT, CDR2 FQNNGV. The CDR3 extends over 16 amino acids. The CDR3 sequence: CASSFPQGGVNTEAFF. The CDR3 nucleotides read TGTGCCAGCAGCTTCCCGCAGGGGGGGGTGAACACTGAAGCTTTCTTT.

The chain joins TRBV19 to TRBJ2-7, with no clear D. The CDR3 covers 15 residues. Trimming left V 1 base short and J 0 bases short, with 10 bases between. Germline V lookup: CDR1 LNHDA, CDR2 SQIVND (reference sequence). CDR3 in DNA: TGTGCCAGTAGTATAGCCCGGACCAGCTCCTACGAGCAGTACTTC. This encodes CASSIARTSSYEQYF.

The V call is TRBV15, the J call TRBJ2-7; 7 bases fit TRBD2. V was pared by 1 base and J by 1 base, with 4 bases of the junction left unmatched. The CDR3 loop spans 15 amino acids. The V gene's germline CDR1 is LNHNV and CDR2 YYDKDF (reference sequence). CDR3: CATSRGQAGSYEQYF. The CDR3 DNA reads TGTGCCACCAGCAGAGGGCAAGCGGGGTCCTACGAGCAGTACTTC.

This chain links TRBV10-3 with TRBJ2-7, with TRBD2 identical over 9 bases. Germline V gene lookup returns CDR1 ENHRY and CDR2 SYGVKD. V lost 0 bases to trimming and J lost 5 bases; unmatched junction nucleotides: 5. The length of the CDR3 is 15 residues. As DNA, the CDR3 is TGTGCCATCAGTGAGTCTGGCGGGAGGGTCGACGAGCAGTACTTC. This codes for CAISESGGRVDEQYF.

The V call is TRBV7-9, the J call TRBJ2-1, with D unclear. The CDR3 length is 12 residues. Trimming removed 2 bases from V and 12 bases from J, with 11 bases in between. The V gene's germline CDR1 is SEHNR and CDR2 FQNEAQ (reference sequence). The CDR3 protein is CASSLRYPMQFF. The CDR3 coding sequence is TGTGCCAGCAGCTTACGCTATCCGATGCAGTTCTTC.

This chain uses TRBV10-3 with TRBJ2-1; no clear D. Trimming removed 6 bases from V and 8 bases from J, with 14 bases in between. The CDR3 length is 13 residues. CDR1 and CDR2 from the germline V gene are ENHRY and SYGVKD. The CDR3 sequence is CAIRGAEADEQFF. The CDR3 DNA follows: TGTGCCATCAGGGGCGCAGAAGCCGATGAGCAGTTCTTC.

V gene TRBV9 combines with J gene TRBJ1-3; D is uncertain. CDR1 SGDLS and CDR2 YYNGEE come from the germline V gene. The V gene lost 7 bases and the J gene lost 1 base, with 9 bases spanning the gap. CDR3 length equals 13 residues. In nucleotides, the CDR3 is TGTGCCAGCGCCCCAGGTTCTGGAAACACCATATATTTT. Translating gives CASAPGSGNTIYF.

CDR3 sequence (DNA): TGCGCCAGCAGCTTAGTAAGGAGCTCCTACGAGCAGTACTTC. Amino acid sequence: CASSLVRSSYEQYF. The rearrangement uses TRBV5-1 and TRBJ2-7; no reliable D call. In germline, CDR1 is SGHRS, CDR2 YFSETQ. The CDR3 is 14 residues long. The germline V and J ends were trimmed by 2 bases and 0 bases, with 9 bases remaining between them.

The genes are TRBV4-1 and TRBJ1-2; D remains ambiguous. The length of the CDR3 is 16 residues. Germline lookup yields CDR1 MGHRA and CDR2 YSYEKL. Between the trimmed V and J ends, which lost 1 base and 1 base, there was a span of 13 bases. The CDR3 DNA is TGCGCCAGCAGCCAAGCTCCAGACACCTTTAACTATGGCTACACCTTC. Protein sequence: CASSQAPDTFNYGYTF.

V is TRBV5-4 and J is TRBJ1-1; D unresolved. Germline CDR1 is SGHNT and CDR2 is YYREEE (reference sequence). The CDR3 loop spans 18 amino acids. V was cut by 1 base and J by 2 bases, with 21 bases left in between. This chain's CDR3 is CASSLSAGGFFSNTEAFF. CDR3 in DNA: TGTGCCAGCAGCTTGTCTGCCGGCGGGTTTTTTTCCAACACTGAAGCTTTCTTT.

The chain links TRBV9 to TRBJ2-7; 12 nucleotides agree with TRBD2. J gave up 5 bases and V 5 bases, and 8 bases lay outside the gene matches. Germline V gene lookup returns CDR1 SGDLS and CDR2 YYNGEE. The CDR3 runs 15 residues. The CDR3 region is CASSDGLAGPHEQYF. The CDR3 DNA sequence: TGTGCCAGCAGTGACGGACTAGCGGGACCCCACGAGCAGTACTTC.